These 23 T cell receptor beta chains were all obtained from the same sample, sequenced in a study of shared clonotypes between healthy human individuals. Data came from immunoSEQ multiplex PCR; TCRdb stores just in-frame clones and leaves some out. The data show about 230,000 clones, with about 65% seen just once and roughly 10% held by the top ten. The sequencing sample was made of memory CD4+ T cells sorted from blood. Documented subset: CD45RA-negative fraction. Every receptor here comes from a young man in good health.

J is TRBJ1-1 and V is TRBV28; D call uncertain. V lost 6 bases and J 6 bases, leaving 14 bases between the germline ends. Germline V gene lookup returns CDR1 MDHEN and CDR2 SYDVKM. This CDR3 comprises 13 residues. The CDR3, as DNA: TGTGCCAGCAGAGGCTCAGTGGTAGCTGAAGCTTTCTTT. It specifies CASRGSVVAEAFF.

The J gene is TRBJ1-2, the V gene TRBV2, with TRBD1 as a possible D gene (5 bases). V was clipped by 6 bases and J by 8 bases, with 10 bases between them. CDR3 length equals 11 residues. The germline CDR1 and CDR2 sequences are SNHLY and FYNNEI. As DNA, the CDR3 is TGTGCCAGCAGGGGGCCTCAGGGCTACACCTTC. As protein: CASRGPQGYTF.

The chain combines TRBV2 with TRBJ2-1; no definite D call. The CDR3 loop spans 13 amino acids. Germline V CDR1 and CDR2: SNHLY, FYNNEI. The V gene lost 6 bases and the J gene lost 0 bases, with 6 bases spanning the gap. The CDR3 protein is CASSMDSYNEQFF. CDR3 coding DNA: TGTGCCAGCAGCATGGACTCCTACAATGAGCAGTTCTTC.

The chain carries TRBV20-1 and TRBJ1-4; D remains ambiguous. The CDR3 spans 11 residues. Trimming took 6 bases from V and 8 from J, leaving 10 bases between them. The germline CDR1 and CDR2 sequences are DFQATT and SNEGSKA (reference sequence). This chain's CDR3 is CSAEEGEKLFF. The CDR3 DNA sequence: TGCAGTGCAGAGGAAGGGGAAAAACTGTTTTTT.

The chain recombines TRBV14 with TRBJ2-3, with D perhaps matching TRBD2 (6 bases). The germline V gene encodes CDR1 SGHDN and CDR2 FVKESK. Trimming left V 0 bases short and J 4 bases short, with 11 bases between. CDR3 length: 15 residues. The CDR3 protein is CASSQEIGSADTQYF. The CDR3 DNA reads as TGTGCCAGCAGCCAAGAAATCGGGAGTGCAGATACGCAGTATTTT. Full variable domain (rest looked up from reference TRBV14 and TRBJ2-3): EAGVTQFPSHSVIEKGQTVTLRCDPISGHDNLYWYRRVMGKEIKFLLHFVKESKQDESGMPNNRFLAERTGGTYSTLKVQPAELEDSGVYFCASSQEIGSADTQYFGPGTRLTVL.

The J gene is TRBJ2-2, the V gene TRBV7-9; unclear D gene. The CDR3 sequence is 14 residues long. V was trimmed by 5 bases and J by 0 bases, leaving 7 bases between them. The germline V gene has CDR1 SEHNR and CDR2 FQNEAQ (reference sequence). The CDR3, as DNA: TGTGCCAGCAGCCGAGATTCGAACACCGGGGAGCTGTTTTTT. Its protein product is CASSRDSNTGELFF.

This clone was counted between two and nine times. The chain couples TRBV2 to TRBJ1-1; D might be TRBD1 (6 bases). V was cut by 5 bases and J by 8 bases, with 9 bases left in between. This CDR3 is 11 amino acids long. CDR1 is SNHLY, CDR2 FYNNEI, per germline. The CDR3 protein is CASSRTDEAFF. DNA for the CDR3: TGTGCCAGCAGTAGGACAGACGAAGCTTTCTTT. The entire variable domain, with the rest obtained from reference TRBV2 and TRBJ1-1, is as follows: EPEVTQTPSHQVTQMGQEVILRCVPISNHLYFYWYRQILGQKVEFLVSFYNNEISEKSEIFDDQFSVERPDGSNFTLKIRSTKLEDSAMYFCASSRTDEAFFGQGTRLTVV.

Here the CDR3 DNA reads TGTGCCAGCAGTGACGGGAGCTACAATGAGCAGTTCTTC. The encoded protein is CASSDGSYNEQFF. V and J are TRBV11-2 and TRBJ2-1; D perhaps matches TRBD2 (6 bases). The V and J ends lost 6 bases and 3 bases respectively, with 9 bases between them. The germline CDR1 and CDR2 sequences are SGHAT and FQNNGV. The CDR3 has 13 residues.

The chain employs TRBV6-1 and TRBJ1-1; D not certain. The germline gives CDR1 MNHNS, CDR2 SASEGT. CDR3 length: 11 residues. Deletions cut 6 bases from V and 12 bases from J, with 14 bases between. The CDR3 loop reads CASRNTLGTFF. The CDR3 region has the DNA TGTGCCAGCAGAAATACACTAGGAACTTTCTTT.

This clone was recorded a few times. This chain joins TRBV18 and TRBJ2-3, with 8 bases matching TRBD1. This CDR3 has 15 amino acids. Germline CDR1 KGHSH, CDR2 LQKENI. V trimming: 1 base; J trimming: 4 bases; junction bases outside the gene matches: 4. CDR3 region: CASSPRTGGADTQYF. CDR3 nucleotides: TGTGCCAGCTCACCACGTACAGGGGGTGCAGATACGCAGTATTTT.

The CDR3 nucleotides are TGCGCCAGCAGCTCACAGGGAATAGGAGGGAACACTGAAGCTTTCTTT. Residues: CASSSQGIGGNTEAFF. The rearrangement links TRBV5-1 to TRBJ1-1; D is perhaps TRBD1 (6 bases). This CDR3 has 16 residues. Germline assignment: CDR1 SGHRS and CDR2 YFSETQ. Trimming left V 3 bases short and J 1 base short, with 16 bases between.

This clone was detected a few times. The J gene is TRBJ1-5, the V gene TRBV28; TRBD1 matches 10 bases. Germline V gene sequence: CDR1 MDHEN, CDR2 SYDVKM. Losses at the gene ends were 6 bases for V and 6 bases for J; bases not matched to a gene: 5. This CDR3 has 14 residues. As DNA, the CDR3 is TGTGCCAGCAGCTCCGGGACAGGGGTTCAGCCCCAGCATTTT. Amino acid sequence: CASSSGTGVQPQHF.

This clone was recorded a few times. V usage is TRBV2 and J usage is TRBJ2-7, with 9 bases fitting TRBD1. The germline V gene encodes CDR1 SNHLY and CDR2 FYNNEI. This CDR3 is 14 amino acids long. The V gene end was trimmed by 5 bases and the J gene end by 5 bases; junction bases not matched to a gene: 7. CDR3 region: CASSWGQGRDEQYF. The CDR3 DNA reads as TGTGCCAGCAGTTGGGGACAGGGTCGGGACGAGCAGTACTTC.

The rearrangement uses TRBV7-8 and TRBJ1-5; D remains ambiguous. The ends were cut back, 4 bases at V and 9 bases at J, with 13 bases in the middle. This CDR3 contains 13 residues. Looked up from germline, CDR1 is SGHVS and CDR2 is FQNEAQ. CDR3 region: CASSYHEEGPQHF. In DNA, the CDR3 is TGTGCCAGCAGCTATCATGAGGAAGGGCCCCAGCATTTT.

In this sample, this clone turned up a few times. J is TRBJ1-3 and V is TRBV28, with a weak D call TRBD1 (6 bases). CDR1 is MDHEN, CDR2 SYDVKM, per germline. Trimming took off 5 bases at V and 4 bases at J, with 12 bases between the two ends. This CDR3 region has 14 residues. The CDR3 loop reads CASSRGLGGNTIYF. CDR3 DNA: TGTGCCAGCAGTCGGGGGCTTGGCGGAAACACCATATATTTT.

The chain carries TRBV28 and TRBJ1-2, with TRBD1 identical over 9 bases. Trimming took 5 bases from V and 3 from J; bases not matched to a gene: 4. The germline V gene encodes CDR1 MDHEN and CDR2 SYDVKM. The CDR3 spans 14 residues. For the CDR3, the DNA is TGTGCCAGCAGTCCGTGGACAGGGGACTATGGCTACACCTTC. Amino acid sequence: CASSPWTGDYGYTF.

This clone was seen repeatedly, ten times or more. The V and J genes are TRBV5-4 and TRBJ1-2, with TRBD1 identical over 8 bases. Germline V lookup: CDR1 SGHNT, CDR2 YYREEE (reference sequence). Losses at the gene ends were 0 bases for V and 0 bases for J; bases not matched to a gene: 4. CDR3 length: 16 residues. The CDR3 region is CASSLGVDRANYGYTF. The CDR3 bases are TGTGCCAGCAGCTTGGGGGTGGACAGGGCTAACTATGGCTACACCTTC.

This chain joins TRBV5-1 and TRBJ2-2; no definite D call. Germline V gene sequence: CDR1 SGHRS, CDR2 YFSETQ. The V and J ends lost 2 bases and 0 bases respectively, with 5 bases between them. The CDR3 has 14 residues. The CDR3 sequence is CASSFDPNTGELFF. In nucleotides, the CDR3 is TGCGCCAGCAGCTTCGACCCGAACACCGGGGAGCTGTTTTTT. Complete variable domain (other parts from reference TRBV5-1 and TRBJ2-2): KAGVTQTPRYLIKTRGQQVTLSCSPISGHRSVSWYQQTPGQGLQFLFEYFSETQRNKGNFPGRFSGRQFSNSRSEMNVSTLELGDSALYLCASSFDPNTGELFFGEGSRLTVL.

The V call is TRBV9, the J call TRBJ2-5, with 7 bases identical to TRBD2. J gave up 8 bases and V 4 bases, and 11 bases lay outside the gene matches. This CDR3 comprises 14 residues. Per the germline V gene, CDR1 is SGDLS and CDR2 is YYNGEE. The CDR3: CASSRGEAPITQYF. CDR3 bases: TGTGCCAGCAGCCGGGGGGAAGCGCCCATCACCCAGTACTTC.

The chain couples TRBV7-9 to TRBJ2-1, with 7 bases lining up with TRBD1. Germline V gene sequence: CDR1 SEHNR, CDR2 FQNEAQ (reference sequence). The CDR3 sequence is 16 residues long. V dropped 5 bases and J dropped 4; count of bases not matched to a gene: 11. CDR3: CASSPTRTGFYNEQFF. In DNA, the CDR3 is TGTGCCAGCAGCCCTACCCGGACAGGATTTTACAATGAGCAGTTCTTC.

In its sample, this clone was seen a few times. CDR3 sequence: CASSLRPTTGGEETQYF. CDR3 coding DNA: TGTGCCAGCAGCTTACGGCCAACGACAGGGGGCGAAGAGACCCAGTACTTC. The chain recombines TRBV11-2 with TRBJ2-5; 10 nucleotides match TRBD1. V lost 2 bases and J lost 3; bases outside the gene matches: 9. Looked up from germline, CDR1 is SGHAT and CDR2 is FQNNGV. The CDR3 totals 17 residues.

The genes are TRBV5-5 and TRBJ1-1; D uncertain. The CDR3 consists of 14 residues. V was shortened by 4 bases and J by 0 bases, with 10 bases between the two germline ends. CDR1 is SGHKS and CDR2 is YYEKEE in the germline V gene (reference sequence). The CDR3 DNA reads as TGTGCCAGCAGCGTCAGGTTTATGAACACTGAAGCTTTCTTT. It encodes CASSVRFMNTEAFF.

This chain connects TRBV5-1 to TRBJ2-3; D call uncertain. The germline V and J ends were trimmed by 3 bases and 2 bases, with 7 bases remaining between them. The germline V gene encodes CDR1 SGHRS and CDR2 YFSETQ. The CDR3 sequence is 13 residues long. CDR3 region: CASSSIPTDTQYF. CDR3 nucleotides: TGCGCCAGCAGCTCCATCCCCACAGATACGCAGTATTTT.